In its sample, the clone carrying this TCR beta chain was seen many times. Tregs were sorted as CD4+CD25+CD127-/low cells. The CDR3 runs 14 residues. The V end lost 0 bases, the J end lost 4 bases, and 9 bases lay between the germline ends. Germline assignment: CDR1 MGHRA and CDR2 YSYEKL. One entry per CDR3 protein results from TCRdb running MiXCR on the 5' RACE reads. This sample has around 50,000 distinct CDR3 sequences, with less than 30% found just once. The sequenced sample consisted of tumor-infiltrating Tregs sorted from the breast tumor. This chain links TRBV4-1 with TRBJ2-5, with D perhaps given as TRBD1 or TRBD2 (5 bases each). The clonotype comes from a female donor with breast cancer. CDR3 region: CASSQDTGRETQYF. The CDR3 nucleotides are TGCGCCAGCAGCCAAGACACGGGGCGAGAGACCCAGTACTTC.